This TCR beta chain was captured by sequencing in a study of T-cell reconstitution after alpha-beta-depleted transplantation in children. Molecular barcoding with unique molecular identifiers was used for the TCRbeta library. TCRdb passed the PCR reads through MiXCR, listing each CDR3 protein once. The sample shows roughly 400,000 distinct CDR3 sequences, over 20% of them seen only once. The V gene's germline CDR1 is SGHKS and CDR2 YYEKEE (reference sequence). Trimming took 4 bases from V and 2 from J, leaving 17 bases between them. The CDR3 spans 16 residues. The input for sequencing was PBMCs from the stem cell graft donor, taken from the stem cell graft. The gene calls are TRBV5-5 and TRBJ2-3; perhaps TRBD2 as D (6 bases). The source is a human donor who donated a stem cell graft to a child with acute myeloid leukemia. In DNA, the CDR3 is TGTGCCAGCAGCCCGGCTAGCGAGACCCCCACAGATACGCAGTATTTT. As protein: CASSPASETPTDTQYF.